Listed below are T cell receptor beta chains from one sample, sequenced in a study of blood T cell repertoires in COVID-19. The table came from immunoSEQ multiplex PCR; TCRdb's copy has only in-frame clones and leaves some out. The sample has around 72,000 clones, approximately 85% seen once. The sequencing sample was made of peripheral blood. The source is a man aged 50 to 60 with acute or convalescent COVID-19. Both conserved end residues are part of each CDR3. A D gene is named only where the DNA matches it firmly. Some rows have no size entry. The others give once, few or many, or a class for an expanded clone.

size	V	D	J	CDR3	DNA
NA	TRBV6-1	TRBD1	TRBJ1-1	CASSDVNRGITEAFF	TGTGCCAGCAGTGACGTTAACAGGGGGATCACTGAAGCTTTCTTT
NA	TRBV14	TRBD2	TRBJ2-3	CASSELRLAGEDTQYF	TGTGCCAGCAGCGAACTAAGACTAGCGGGGGAAGATACGCAGTATTTT
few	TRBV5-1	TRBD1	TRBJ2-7	CASSNPGTGGNEQYF	TGCGCCAGCAGCAACCCCGGGACAGGGGGCAACGAGCAGTACTTC
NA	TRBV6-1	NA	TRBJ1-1	CASSDMTEAFF	TGTGCCAGCAGTGACATGACTGAAGCTTTCTTT
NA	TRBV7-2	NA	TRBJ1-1	CASSRRVMNTEAFF	TGTGCCAGCAGCCGGAGGGTGATGAACACTGAAGCTTTCTTT
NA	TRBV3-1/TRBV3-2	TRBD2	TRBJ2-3	CASSKRTRSSTDTQYF	TGTGCCAGCAGCAAACGGACTAGATCTAGCACAGATACGCAGTATTTT
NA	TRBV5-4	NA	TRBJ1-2	CASSSGGINYGYTF	TGTGCCAGCAGCTCGGGGGGAATTAACTATGGCTACACCTTC
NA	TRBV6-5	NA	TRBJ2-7	CASSYKSRDSYEQYF	TGTGCCAGCAGCTACAAATCGAGGGATAGCTACGAGCAGTACTTC
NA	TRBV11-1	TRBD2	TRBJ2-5	CASSPQAGEGETQYF	TGTGCCAGCAGCCCCCAAGCGGGGGAGGGAGAGACCCAGTACTTC
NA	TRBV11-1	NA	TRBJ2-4	CASSFGPGGKNIQYF	NA
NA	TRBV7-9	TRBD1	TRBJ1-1	CASSLEGTVGEAFF	TGTGCCAGCAGCTTAGAAGGGACAGTAGGTGAAGCTTTCTTT
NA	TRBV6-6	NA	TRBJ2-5	CASSYSGRGNQETQYF	TGTGCCAGCAGTTACTCGGGCAGGGGAAACCAAGAGACCCAGTACTTC
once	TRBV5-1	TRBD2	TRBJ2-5	CASSHWGGCETQYF	TGCGCCAGCAGCCACTGGGGGGGTTGTGAGACCCAGTACTTC
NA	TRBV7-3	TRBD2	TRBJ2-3	CASSLTPSGNTDTQYF	TGTGCCAGCAGCTTAACCCCTAGCGGGAACACAGATACGCAGTATTTT
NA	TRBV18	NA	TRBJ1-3	CASSSGGGLSGNTIYF	TGTGCCAGCTCATCAGGCGGGGGACTCTCTGGAAACACCATATATTTT
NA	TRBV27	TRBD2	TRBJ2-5	CASSLSVRGGWETQYF	TGTGCCAGCAGTTTATCTGTCCGGGGGGGTTGGGAGACCCAGTACTTC
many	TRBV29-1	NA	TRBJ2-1	CSVFRGEQFF	TGCAGCGTTTTCCGGGGTGAGCAGTTCTTC
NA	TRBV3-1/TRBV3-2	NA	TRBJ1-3	CASSPTGYGNTIYF	TGTGCCAGCAGCCCGACAGGATATGGAAACACCATATATTTT
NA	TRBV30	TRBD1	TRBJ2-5	CAWSGNRGETQYF	TGTGCCTGGAGTGGGAACAGGGGAGAGACCCAGTACTTC
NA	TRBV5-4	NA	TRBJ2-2	CASSLGQESTGELFF	TGTGCCAGCAGCTTGGGGCAGGAAAGCACCGGGGAGCTGTTTTTT
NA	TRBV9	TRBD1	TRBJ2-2	CASSVKSNRDRGVTGELFF	TGTGCCAGCAGCGTGAAATCGAACCGGGACAGGGGGGTCACCGGGGAGCTGTTTTTT
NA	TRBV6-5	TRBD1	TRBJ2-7	CASRDRDRGYEQYF	TGTGCCAGCAGAGACCGGGACAGGGGATACGAGCAGTACTTC
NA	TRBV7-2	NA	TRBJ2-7	CASSTAAGAYEQYF	TGTGCCAGCTCGACGGCCGCGGGCGCCTACGAGCAGTACTTC
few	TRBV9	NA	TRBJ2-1	CASSDSRQTLSYNEQFF	TGTGCCAGCAGCGACTCCAGACAGACACTTTCCTACAATGAGCAGTTCTTC
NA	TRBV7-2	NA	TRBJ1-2	CASSLVAGADGYTF	TGTGCCAGCAGCTTAGTCGCGGGGGCGGATGGCTACACCTTC
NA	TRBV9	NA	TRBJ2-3	CASSAWGGRGDTQYF	TGTGCCAGCAGCGCCTGGGGGGGCCGGGGAGATACGCAGTATTTT
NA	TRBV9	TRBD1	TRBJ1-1	CASSRAGTGVTEAFF	TGTGCCAGCAGCCGCGCCGGGACAGGGGTGACTGAAGCTTTCTTT
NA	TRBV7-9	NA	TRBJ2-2	CASEPRRGHPAGELFF	TGTGCCAGCGAACCCCGCAGGGGCCACCCCGCCGGGGAGCTGTTTTTT
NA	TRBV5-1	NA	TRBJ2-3	CASSLAGLFEVDTQYF	TGCGCCAGCAGCTTGGCTGGACTTTTTGAGGTGGATACGCAGTATTTT